These 32 T cell receptor beta chains came from one sample sequenced in a study of response to subunit inactivated influenza vaccine. TCRdb ran MiXCR on the RT-PCR reads and lists one entry per CDR3 protein. This sample has fewer than 700,000 distinct CDR3 sequences, with roughly 13% found just once. Sample: PBMCs from blood, taken about 6 weeks after vaccination. Every receptor here comes from a man over 45 who received an inactivated influenza vaccine.

The chain links TRBV5-1 to TRBJ2-3; D gene unclear. V was clipped by 0 bases and J by 6 bases, with 14 bases between them. Germline lookup yields CDR1 SGHRS and CDR2 YFSETQ. This CDR3 spans 15 amino acids. The CDR3 region is CASSLGSSPTDTQYF. DNA for the CDR3: TGCGCCAGCAGCTTGGGGTCTTCCCCAACGGATACGCAGTATTTT. Together with reference TRBV5-1 and TRBJ2-3, the CDR3 gives the full variable domain: KAGVTQTPRYLIKTRGQQVTLSCSPISGHRSVSWYQQTPGQGLQFLFEYFSETQRNKGNFPGRFSGRQFSNSRSEMNVSTLELGDSALYLCASSLGSSPTDTQYFGPGTRLTVL.

This chain connects TRBV28 to TRBJ2-7; no clear D gene. V gave up 3 bases and J gave up 0 bases, with 12 bases separating them. The CDR3 has 15 amino acids. CDR1 MDHEN and CDR2 SYDVKM come from the germline V gene. CDR3 in DNA: TGTGCCAGCAGTTTTACCCTCGCGAGCTCCTACGAGCAGTACTTC. This encodes CASSFTLASSYEQYF.

This clonotype was seen ten or more times. The rearrangement joins TRBV7-2 to TRBJ2-7; D gene ambiguous. Trimming cost V 3 bases and J 6 bases, with 12 bases left between them. CDR1 is SGHTA and CDR2 is FQGNSA in the germline V gene. CDR3 length equals 13 residues. The CDR3 loop is CASSFRGLPEQYF. CDR3 DNA sequence: TGTGCCAGCAGCTTCCGAGGCCTACCCGAGCAGTACTTC.

This clonotype has a count of ten or more. The chain employs TRBV29-1 and TRBJ1-4; possibly TRBD1 for D (6 bases). Germline V gene data show CDR1 as SQVTM and CDR2 as ANQGSEA. This CDR3 has 14 residues. V lost 7 bases, J lost 8 bases, and 20 bases lay in between. This CDR3 reads CSARDTGLEEKLFF. The CDR3 coding sequence is TGCAGCGCAAGGGACACGGGTTTGGAAGAAAAACTGTTTTTT. Using reference TRBV29-1 and TRBJ1-4 for the parts outside the CDR3, the full variable domain is SAVISQKPSRDICQRGTSLTIQCQVDSQVTMMFWYRQQPGQSLTLIATANQGSEATYESGFVIDKFPISRPNLTFSTLTVSNMSPEDSSIYLCSARDTGLEEKLFFGSGTQLSVL.

At least ten counts were recorded for this clonotype. The CDR3 here is CASSVTSGRTSYNEQFF. The CDR3 DNA follows: TGCGCCAGCAGCGTGACTAGCGGAAGAACCTCCTACAATGAGCAGTTCTTC. The chain combines TRBV5-1 with TRBJ2-1, with TRBD2 matching over 9 bases. Germline V CDR1 and CDR2: SGHRS, YFSETQ. The J segment lost 0 bases and the V segment lost 4 bases, leaving 8 bases of the junction unmatched. CDR3 length: 17 amino acids.

This clonotype has just a few counts. This sequence joins TRBV5-1 and TRBJ2-7; 8 bases are shared with TRBD1. Germline loops: CDR1 SGHRS, CDR2 YFSETQ. V shed 4 bases, J shed 3 bases, and the junction held 3 bases outside the gene matches. This CDR3 has 13 amino acids. In nucleotides, the CDR3 is TGCGCCAGCAGCACGGACAGGGTCTACGAGCAGTACTTC. Translated, it gives CASSTDRVYEQYF.

The chain couples TRBV20-1 to TRBJ2-7, with TRBD2 matching 10 bases. V shed 3 bases, J shed 2 bases, and the junction held 7 bases outside the gene matches. The CDR3 spans 15 residues. Per the germline V gene, CDR1 is DFQATT and CDR2 is SNEGSKA (reference sequence). CDR3 loop: CSASTTSGNAYEQYF. The CDR3 DNA sequence: TGCAGTGCTAGCACCACTAGCGGGAACGCCTACGAGCAGTACTTC.

Remarks on this clonotype: At one end, the junction sequence differs from germline, possibly due to a read error. The rearrangement uses TRBV5-6 and TRBJ2-5; 12 positions match TRBD2. This CDR3 spans 16 amino acids. Germline-derived CDR1 and CDR2 are SGHDT and YYEEEE. CDR3 residues: CVSSFGLAGTQETQYF. DNA for the CDR3: TGTGTCAGCAGCTTCGGACTAGCGGGAACCCAAGAGACCCAGTACTTC.

The CDR3 DNA is TGTGCCATCAAAGGGGACACCCTCGAGCAGTACTTC. Amino acids: CAIKGDTLEQYF. The V gene is TRBV10-3, the J gene TRBJ2-7, with D perhaps matching TRBD1 (6 bases). This CDR3 has 12 amino acids. Between the trimmed V and J ends, which lost 7 bases and 6 bases, there was a span of 13 bases. Germline CDR1 ENHRY, CDR2 SYGVKD.

A few counts support this clonotype. The V gene is TRBV10-3, the J gene TRBJ2-3; D gene uncertain. Deletions cut 0 bases from V and 6 bases from J, with 7 bases between. The CDR3 runs to 13 residues. Germline V gene lookup returns CDR1 ENHRY and CDR2 SYGVKD. The DNA of the CDR3 is TGTGCCATCAGTGAGTCGGTTCTCGATACGCAGTATTTT. This encodes CAISESVLDTQYF.

In this sample, this clonotype turned up a few times. The J gene is TRBJ2-2, the V gene TRBV7-9, with D possibly matching TRBD1 (6 bases). This CDR3 has 16 amino acids. Germline assignment: CDR1 SEHNR and CDR2 FQNEAQ (reference sequence). V shed 6 bases and J shed 4 bases, with 18 bases lying between them. Here the CDR3 DNA reads TGTGCCAGCAGTCCACCCGGGACATTCGGCACCGGGGAGCTGTTTTTT. Its protein product is CASSPPGTFGTGELFF. The full variable domain, in which reference TRBV7-9 and TRBJ2-2 provide the parts outside the CDR3, is DTGVSQNPRHKITKRGQNVTFRCDPISEHNRLYWYRQTLGQGPEFLTYFQNEAQLEKSRLLSDRFSAERPKGSFSTLEIQRTEQGDSAMYLCASSPPGTFGTGELFFGEGSRLTVL.

This clonotype was counted a few times. The chain is built from TRBV20-1 and TRBJ1-1; D gene unclear. This CDR3 spans 15 amino acids. Germline values: CDR1 DFQATT, CDR2 SNEGSKA (reference sequence). With 1 base removed from V and 3 bases from J, the gap between germline ends came to 15 bases. The CDR3 sequence: CSARGVSASDTEAFF. The CDR3 DNA reads as TGCAGTGCTAGAGGCGTTTCGGCCTCGGACACTGAAGCTTTCTTT.

This clonotype was counted between two and nine times. The chain recombines TRBV4-1 with TRBJ2-7; 7 nucleotides agree with TRBD1. Germline-derived CDR1 and CDR2 are MGHRA and YSYEKL. This CDR3 is 16 amino acids long. V lost 5 bases and J lost 0; bases outside the gene matches: 10. As DNA, the CDR3 is TGCGCCAGCAGCTCGCGCCGGGACAGTAGCTCCTACGAGCAGTACTTC. Amino acids: CASSSRRDSSSYEQYF.

A few counts support this clonotype. J is TRBJ1-5 and V is TRBV5-1; D unresolved. V dropped 0 bases and J dropped 4 bases, with 11 bases sitting between them. This CDR3 has 15 amino acids. The germline gives CDR1 SGHRS, CDR2 YFSETQ. Written as DNA, the CDR3 is TGCGCCAGCAGCTTGGGTATGGCCCCAAATCAGCCCCAGCATTTT. It specifies CASSLGMAPNQPQHF.

The CDR3 region is CASSLYAGTSVYEQYF. The CDR3 nucleotides read TGTGCCAGCAGCCTCTACGCCGGGACTAGCGTGTACGAGCAGTACTTC. The rearrangement joins TRBV3-1 to TRBJ2-7, with 10 nucleotides matching TRBD2. Germline CDR1 and CDR2: LGHDT and YNNKEL (reference sequence). The junction had 10 bases not matched to a gene; V was cut back by 4 bases and J by 4 bases. The CDR3 sequence is 16 residues long.

This clonotype was detected only a few times. The CDR3 DNA sequence: TGTGCCAGCAGTAACAGGGGTCTAGCCAAAAACATTCAGTACTTC. As protein: CASSNRGLAKNIQYF. V and J are TRBV12-3 or TRBV12-4 and TRBJ2-4; TRBD1 matches at 7 bases. The trim removed 5 bases at V and 0 bases at J, leaving 4 bases unmatched. This CDR3 is 15 amino acids long.

This clonotype was counted at least ten times. This chain connects TRBV5-6 to TRBJ2-3, with a possible D match to TRBD1 (6 bases). The CDR3 spans 16 residues. V lost 3 bases and J 4 bases, leaving 18 bases between the germline ends. Germline-derived CDR1 and CDR2 are SGHDT and YYEEEE. CDR3: CASSWETGSRADTQYF. The CDR3 DNA reads TGTGCCAGCAGCTGGGAGACAGGTTCGCGGGCAGATACGCAGTATTTT.

V usage is TRBV5-1 and J usage is TRBJ2-1, with D tentatively TRBD1 (6 bases). Germline V gives CDR1 SGHRS, CDR2 YFSETQ. V lost 0 bases to trimming and J lost 4 bases, with 11 bases between them. The length of the CDR3 is 15 residues. The CDR3 loop is CASSLATGPYNEQFF. CDR3 in DNA: TGCGCCAGCAGCTTGGCCACAGGGCCTTACAATGAGCAGTTCTTC.

This clonotype appeared a few times. The chain joins TRBV7-9 to TRBJ2-1; D is ambiguous. The germline CDR1 and CDR2 sequences are SEHNR and FQNEAQ (reference sequence). This CDR3 region has 15 residues. Trimming took 7 bases from V and 7 from J, leaving 20 bases between them. The CDR3, as DNA: TGTGCCAGCACCCCCCTGTTTGGAGCGCAGAATGAGCAGTTCTTC. Amino acids: CASTPLFGAQNEQFF. Filled out from reference TRBV7-9 and TRBJ2-1, the complete variable domain reads DTGVSQNPRHKITKRGQNVTFRCDPISEHNRLYWYRQTLGQGPEFLTYFQNEAQLEKSRLLSDRFSAERPKGSFSTLEIQRTEQGDSAMYLCASTPLFGAQNEQFFGPGTRLTVL.

The rearrangement links TRBV5-1 to TRBJ2-7, with D possibly TRBD1 on 6 matching bases. The CDR3 runs 16 residues. V lost 0 bases to trimming and J lost 2 bases, with 15 bases between them. Looked up from germline, CDR1 is SGHRS and CDR2 is YFSETQ. CDR3 region: CASSLASQGFTYEQYF. For the CDR3, the DNA is TGCGCCAGCAGCTTGGCCTCGCAGGGGTTCACCTACGAGCAGTACTTC.

This clonotype was seen a handful of times. The chain employs TRBV12-3 or TRBV12-4 and TRBJ2-5; a weak D match, TRBD1 (5 bases). The CDR3 spans 15 residues. V was clipped by 6 bases and J by 1 base, with 15 bases between them. The CDR3 here is CASRPPNQGQETQYF. In DNA form, the CDR3 reads TGTGCCAGCAGACCGCCCAACCAGGGCCAAGAGACCCAGTACTTC.

This clonotype was counted a few times. J is TRBJ2-2 and V is TRBV12-3 or TRBV12-4; 9 bases align to TRBD2. V was pared by 4 bases and J by 4 bases, with 1 base of the junction left unmatched. This CDR3 region has 14 residues. CDR3 coding DNA: TGTGCCAGCAGTTATAGCGGGAGCACCGGGGAGCTGTTTTTT. Protein: CASSYSGSTGELFF.

This clonotype was seen a handful of times. The chain has TRBV20-1 and TRBJ2-3; TRBD1 matches at 8 bases. Germline trimming cut 5 bases from V and 4 bases from J; bases unmatched to any gene: 8. Germline V CDR1 and CDR2: DFQATT, SNEGSKA (reference sequence). The CDR3 totals 14 residues. The DNA for the CDR3 is TGCAGTGCTCTCCGGGCAGGGGGCGCAGATACGCAGTATTTT. It encodes CSALRAGGADTQYF.

This clonotype has just a few counts. V gene TRBV24-1 combines with J gene TRBJ2-3; D ambiguous. Trimming left V 4 bases short and J 4 bases short, with 14 bases between. The CDR3 length is 15 residues. Germline V lookup: CDR1 KGHDR, CDR2 SFDVKD. The CDR3 nucleotides read TGTGCCACCAGTGACGGACGCATACTGGCAGATACGCAGTATTTT. The encoded protein is CATSDGRILADTQYF.

The chain employs TRBV5-1 and TRBJ2-2, with 10 bases lining up with TRBD1. J gave up 5 bases and V 5 bases, and 6 bases lay outside the gene matches. The CDR3 sequence is 15 residues long. Germline V lookup: CDR1 SGHRS, CDR2 YFSETQ. The CDR3 loop is CASRPDRGRTGELFF. Here the CDR3 DNA reads TGCGCCAGCAGACCAGACAGGGGGCGAACCGGGGAGCTGTTTTTT.

The chain recombines TRBV18 with TRBJ2-1, with 9 positions matching TRBD1. Germline V gives CDR1 KGHSH, CDR2 LQKENI. V lost 5 bases, J lost 10 bases, and 9 bases stayed unmatched. This CDR3 comprises 14 residues. CDR3 nucleotide sequence: TGTGCCAGCTCAGCGACAGGGGGGGCGACAGAGCAGTTCTTC. It codes for CASSATGGATEQFF.

The chain is built from TRBV5-5 and TRBJ2-5, with D unclear. CDR3 size: 12 residues. Germline CDR1 reads SGHKS; CDR2 reads YYEKEE (reference sequence). V lost 2 bases to trimming and J lost 4 bases, with 6 bases between them. In DNA, the CDR3 is TGTGCCAGCAGCTTTAATAGAGAGACCCAGTACTTC. Translated, it gives CASSFNRETQYF.

The rearrangement joins TRBV18 to TRBJ2-2; perhaps TRBD2 as D (5 bases). The V end lost 0 bases, the J end lost 4 bases, and 6 bases lay between the germline ends. CDR3 length: 14 residues. Germline loops: CDR1 KGHSH, CDR2 LQKENI. DNA of the CDR3: TGTGCCAGCTCACCACCGAGCGGCACCGGGGAGCTGTTTTTT. As protein: CASSPPSGTGELFF.

This chain joins TRBV6-1 and TRBJ2-3; 10 nucleotides align to TRBD2. This CDR3 has 16 residues. V shed 5 bases, J shed 1 base, and the junction held 6 bases outside the gene matches. Germline loops: CDR1 MNHNS, CDR2 SASEGT. The CDR3 loop reads CASSRSSGGRTDTQYF. In DNA, the CDR3 is TGTGCCAGCAGTCGGTCTAGCGGGGGCCGCACAGATACGCAGTATTTT.

This clonotype showed up just a few times. J is TRBJ1-2 and V is TRBV5-1; maybe TRBD1 (5 bases). The germline V gene encodes CDR1 SGHRS and CDR2 YFSETQ. The V end was cut by 5 bases, the J end by 7 bases, with 12 bases between. The CDR3 runs 12 residues. CDR3 loop: CASSGGTTGYTF. For the CDR3, the DNA is TGCGCCAGCAGTGGGGGGACTACTGGCTACACCTTC.

This clonotype was seen a handful of times. The V gene is TRBV4-1, the J gene TRBJ1-4, with D possibly TRBD1 on 5 matching bases. Per the germline V gene, CDR1 is MGHRA and CDR2 is YSYEKL. The CDR3 has 16 residues. The ends were cut back, 4 bases at V and 0 bases at J, with 12 bases in the middle. This chain's CDR3 is CASSRPEGATNEKLFF. The DNA for the CDR3 is TGCGCCAGCAGCCGACCAGAAGGGGCAACTAATGAAAAACTGTTTTTT.

In this sample, this clonotype turned up many times. The chain has TRBV5-6 and TRBJ2-1; a weak D match, TRBD2 (6 bases). The germline CDR1 and CDR2 sequences are SGHDT and YYEEEE. The CDR3 is made up of 18 amino acids. V was shortened by 4 bases and J by 0 bases, with 20 bases between the two germline ends. The CDR3 is CASSPPLARGYSYNEQFF. CDR3 DNA sequence: TGTGCCAGCAGCCCCCCTCTAGCGAGAGGTTACTCCTACAATGAGCAGTTCTTC.